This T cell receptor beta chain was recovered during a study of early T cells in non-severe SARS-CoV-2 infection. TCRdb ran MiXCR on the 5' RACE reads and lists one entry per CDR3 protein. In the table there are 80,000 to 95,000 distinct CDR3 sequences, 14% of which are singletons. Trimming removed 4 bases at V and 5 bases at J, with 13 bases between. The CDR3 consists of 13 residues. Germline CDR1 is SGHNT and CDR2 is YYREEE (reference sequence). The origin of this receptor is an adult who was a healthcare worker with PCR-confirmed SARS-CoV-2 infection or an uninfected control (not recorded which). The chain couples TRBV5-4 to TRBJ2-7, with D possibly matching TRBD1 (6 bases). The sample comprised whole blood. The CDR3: CASSHTGTDEQYF. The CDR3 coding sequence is TGTGCCAGCAGCCATACAGGGACGGACGAGCAGTACTTC. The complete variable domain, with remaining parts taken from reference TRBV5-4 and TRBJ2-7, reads ETGVTQSPTHLIKTRGQQVTLRCSSQSGHNTVSWYQQALGQGPQFIFQYYREEENGRGNFPPRFSGLQFPNYSSELNVNALELDDSALYLCASSHTGTDEQYFGPGTRLTVT.